The entry that follows covers one T cell receptor beta chain sequence. As yet, its antigen is unknown. With V trimmed by 3 bases and J by 6 bases, 8 bases remained unmatched. The CDR3 is 15 amino acids. CDR1 is SGHNT and CDR2 is YYREEE in the germline V gene (reference sequence). These data come from a study of shared clonotypes between healthy human individuals. At the level of the study: CD4 naive and CD4 memory each took three plates per donor, while CD8 naive took two and CD8 memory one.

Study conclusions and caveats: Naive CD4 clonotypes overlapped across a few donors at about 5.2%. Deeper or shallower sequencing was expected to change how clonotypes are shared among donors.

Sequencing was performed with immunoSEQ multiplex PCR; in TCRdb, only in-frame clones are kept and a portion is missing. The data show about 960,000 clones, with less than 85% seen just once and around 1.4% held by the top ten. Sequencing was carried out using memory CD4+ T cells sorted from blood. Subset given: CD45RA-negative fraction. The origin of this receptor is a man younger than 30 in good health. The J gene is TRBJ2-5, the V gene TRBV5-4; 10 positions agree with TRBD2. In DNA, the CDR3 is TGTGCCAGCAGCTCCGTGGGGACTAGCGTACAGACCCAGTACTTC. This encodes CASSSVGTSVQTQYF. The variable domain in full, completed from reference TRBV5-4 and TRBJ2-5, reads ETGVTQSPTHLIKTRGQQVTLRCSSQSGHNTVSWYQQALGQGPQFIFQYYREEENGRGNFPPRFSGLQFPNYSSELNVNALELDDSALYLCASSSVGTSVQTQYFGPGTRLLVL.